This entry lists 21 T cell receptor beta chains sequenced from one sample in a study of blood T cell repertoires in COVID-19. Produced via immunoSEQ multiplex PCR; TCRdb's table is partial and in-frame only. The repertoire holds roughly 170,000 clones, with about nine tenths as singletons. The specimen was peripheral blood. The receptors derive from a man aged 65 to 79 with active or convalescent COVID-19.

The chain has TRBV19 and TRBJ1-1; D call uncertain. V lost 0 bases and J 5 bases, leaving 13 bases between the germline ends. The CDR3 totals 15 residues. CDR1 and CDR2 from the germline V gene are LNHDA and SQIVND (reference sequence). The CDR3: CASSIEIGRLTEAFF. The CDR3 DNA follows: TGTGCCAGTAGTATAGAGATCGGCAGGTTGACTGAAGCTTTCTTT. Variable domain in full (rest from reference TRBV19 and TRBJ1-1): DGGITQSPKYLFRKEGQNVTLSCEQNLNHDAMYWYRQDPGQGLRLIYYSQIVNDFQKGDIAEGYSVSREKKESFPLTVTSAQKNPTAFYLCASSIEIGRLTEAFFGQGTRLTVV.

The rearrangement joins TRBV5-1 to TRBJ2-7, with 9 positions matching TRBD1. The V gene's germline CDR1 is SGHRS and CDR2 YFSETQ. The CDR3 is made up of 15 amino acids. Germline trimming cut 0 bases from V and 6 bases from J; bases unmatched to any gene: 7. CDR3 DNA sequence: TGCGCCAGCAGCTTGGTGGGACAGGGATTTGGCGAGCAGTACTTC. It codes for CASSLVGQGFGEQYF. The variable domain in full, completed from reference TRBV5-1 and TRBJ2-7, reads KAGVTQTPRYLIKTRGQQVTLSCSPISGHRSVSWYQQTPGQGLQFLFEYFSETQRNKGNFPGRFSGRQFSNSRSEMNVSTLELGDSALYLCASSLVGQGFGEQYFGPGTRLTVT.

This clone has just a few counts. CDR3 amino acids: CASSAGKNSPLHF. The CDR3 region has the DNA TGTGCCAGCAGTGCAGGGAAGAATTCACCCCTCCACTTT. The rearrangement links TRBV2 to TRBJ1-6; tentatively, D is TRBD1 (5 bases). Trimming took 4 bases from V and 7 from J, leaving 8 bases between them. This CDR3 is built from 13 residues. Germline V lookup: CDR1 SNHLY, CDR2 FYNNEI.

This chain links TRBV2 with TRBJ2-2; 8 nucleotides agree with TRBD1. CDR1 and CDR2 from the germline V gene are SNHLY and FYNNEI. V shed 10 bases, J shed 4 bases, and the junction held 11 bases outside the gene matches. This CDR3 region has 15 residues. For the CDR3, the DNA is TGTGCCACCGACTCGAAGACAGGGGCCACCGGGGAGCTGTTTTTT. It encodes CATDSKTGATGELFF.

The rearrangement joins TRBV19 to TRBJ1-1; TRBD1 aligns across 11 bases. V shed 6 bases and J 0 bases; nucleotides not matched to a gene: 6. Looked up from germline, CDR1 is LNHDA and CDR2 is SQIVND (reference sequence). This CDR3 spans 16 amino acids. CDR3 residues: CASRDRGRAMNTEAFF. The DNA of the CDR3 is TGTGCCAGTAGGGACAGGGGGCGCGCCATGAACACTGAAGCTTTCTTT. The full variable domain, completed using reference TRBV19 and TRBJ1-1, is DGGITQSPKYLFRKEGQNVTLSCEQNLNHDAMYWYRQDPGQGLRLIYYSQIVNDFQKGDIAEGYSVSREKKESFPLTVTSAQKNPTAFYLCASRDRGRAMNTEAFFGQGTRLTVV.

The CDR3 is CAWDRGYNQPQHF. CDR3 DNA: TGTGCCTGGGACAGGGGCTATAATCAGCCCCAGCATTTT. The rearrangement links TRBV30 to TRBJ1-5; 8 bases agree with TRBD1. Trimming cost V 5 bases and J 4 bases; bases outside gene matches: 4. The CDR3 has 13 residues. Looked up from germline, CDR1 is GTSNPN and CDR2 is SVGIG (reference sequence). The entire variable domain, with the rest obtained from reference TRBV30 and TRBJ1-5, is as follows: SQTIHQWPATLVQPVGSPLSLECTVEGTSNPNLYWYRQAAGRGLQLLFYSVGIGQISSEVPQNLSASRPQDRQFILSSKKLLLSDSGFYLCAWDRGYNQPQHFGDGTRLSIL.

The rearrangement links TRBV6-5 to TRBJ1-1, with a tentative D call TRBD1 (6 bases). CDR3 length: 13 residues. V was shortened by 5 bases and J by 3 bases, with 10 bases between the two germline ends. Germline CDR1 MNHEY, CDR2 SVGAGI. CDR3 in amino acids: CASSKGHDTEAFF. CDR3 sequence (DNA): TGTGCCAGCAGTAAGGGACACGACACTGAAGCTTTCTTT.

The genes are TRBV5-1 and TRBJ1-3; 7 bases map to TRBD1. The germline gives CDR1 SGHRS, CDR2 YFSETQ. V was pared by 4 bases and J by 4 bases, with 8 bases of the junction left unmatched. The CDR3 extends over 15 amino acids. The CDR3 DNA is TGCGCCAGCAGCCCGGGACAGTTGTCAGGAAACACCATATATTTT. Its translation is CASSPGQLSGNTIYF.

The V gene is TRBV28, the J gene TRBJ1-2; D is undetermined. The CDR3 is 13 amino acids. Trimming pared 3 bases from V and 4 bases from J, leaving 9 bases between. Germline CDR1 is MDHEN and CDR2 is SYDVKM. The CDR3 DNA reads TGTGCCAGCAGTTTCGTGGGAGGCTATGGCTACACCTTC. Protein sequence: CASSFVGGYGYTF.

This chain links TRBV6-2 or TRBV6-3 with TRBJ2-5; 11 nucleotides agree with TRBD2. V shed 2 bases, J shed 5 bases, and the junction held 1 base outside the gene matches. CDR1 and CDR2 (germline): MNHEY, SVGEGT. CDR3 length: 14 amino acids. This chain's CDR3 is CASSYASGRETQYF. In nucleotides, the CDR3 is TGTGCCAGCAGTTACGCTAGCGGGAGGGAGACCCAGTACTTC.

The chain uses TRBV19 and TRBJ2-5; 10 bases line up with TRBD1. CDR1 and CDR2 from the germline V gene are LNHDA and SQIVND (reference sequence). Trimming removed 3 bases from V and 4 bases from J; junction bases left unmatched: 2. The CDR3 length is 14 residues. The CDR3 loop is CASSIDRGRETQYF. In nucleotides, the CDR3 is TGTGCCAGTAGTATTGACAGGGGGCGAGAGACCCAGTACTTC.

Only a few counts were recorded for this clone. This sequence joins TRBV19 and TRBJ1-2, with TRBD1 as a possible D gene (5 bases). The CDR3 length is 13 residues. V lost 1 base and J lost 4, with 7 bases in between. Germline V CDR1 and CDR2: LNHDA, SQIVND (reference sequence). CDR3 coding DNA: TGTGCCAGTAGTATAGGGAGGGGCTATGGCTACACCTTC. Encoded protein: CASSIGRGYGYTF.

This chain joins TRBV6-6 and TRBJ2-2, with unresolved D. In germline, CDR1 is MNHNY, CDR2 SVGAGI (reference sequence). Trimming pared 6 bases from V and 1 base from J, leaving 6 bases between. CDR3 size: 13 residues. The CDR3 DNA reads TGTGCCAGCAGCTTCCTGAACACCGGGGAGCTGTTTTTT. It encodes CASSFLNTGELFF.

The chain joins TRBV19 to TRBJ2-7, with 7 bases identical to TRBD1. CDR3 size: 14 residues. Germline assignment: CDR1 LNHDA and CDR2 SQIVND (reference sequence). V dropped 4 bases and J dropped 6; count of bases not matched to a gene: 9. CDR3 sequence (DNA): TGTGCCAGTAGTAGGGGACAGTTCTTCGGCGAGCAGTACTTC. Amino acid sequence: CASSRGQFFGEQYF.

V gene TRBV15 combines with J gene TRBJ2-7, with 8 bases fitting TRBD2. V dropped 0 bases and J dropped 0; count of bases not matched to a gene: 1. Germline V gives CDR1 LNHNV, CDR2 YYDKDF (reference sequence). This CDR3 contains 15 residues. The CDR3 bases are TGTGCCACCAGCAGAGAGGCGGGGGGCTCCTACGAGCAGTACTTC. Its protein product is CATSREAGGSYEQYF.

V is TRBV5-8 and J is TRBJ2-2, with 7 nucleotides matching TRBD2. Germline CDR1 and CDR2: SGHTS and YDEGEE. This CDR3 is 18 amino acids long. After removal of 1 base from V and 1 base from J, the junction contained 10 bases not matched to a gene. The CDR3 reads CASSLWMVTGGNTGELFF. The CDR3 DNA sequence: TGTGCCAGCAGCTTGTGGATGGTGACGGGAGGGAACACCGGGGAGCTGTTTTTT. The variable domain in full, completed from reference TRBV5-8 and TRBJ2-2, reads EAGVTQSPTHLIKTRGQQATLRCSPISGHTSVYWYQQALGLGLQFLLWYDEGEERNRGNFPPRFSGRQFPNYSSELNVNALELEDSALYLCASSLWMVTGGNTGELFFGEGSRLTVL.

This chain uses TRBV30 with TRBJ1-5; TRBD1 might be the D (6 bases). CDR1 GTSNPN and CDR2 SVGIG come from the germline V gene (reference sequence). The CDR3 loop spans 15 amino acids. Trimming removed 5 bases at V and 1 base at J, with 15 bases between. The CDR3 DNA reads TGTGCCTGGGCAACAGGGATAGGAAGCAATCAGCCCCAGCATTTT. Its protein is CAWATGIGSNQPQHF.

The gene calls are TRBV18 and TRBJ1-2; TRBD1 matches at 9 bases. The germline gives CDR1 KGHSH, CDR2 LQKENI. V lost 3 bases, J lost 0 bases, and 2 bases stayed unmatched. The CDR3 is 15 residues long. The CDR3 DNA sequence: TGTGCCAGCTCACCGGGGGACAGGGCTAACTATGGCTACACCTTC. Amino acid sequence: CASSPGDRANYGYTF.

V and J are TRBV28 and TRBJ2-2; 7 positions agree with TRBD1. The CDR3 has 17 residues. CDR1 and CDR2 from the germline V gene are MDHEN and SYDVKM. With 2 bases clipped from V and 4 bases from J, the junction kept 10 bases outside the gene matches. In DNA, the CDR3 is TGTGCCAGCAGTTTAAGGCGGAGGAACAGGGGCACCGGGGAGCTGTTTTTT. Translation gives CASSLRRRNRGTGELFF.

The V gene is TRBV6-2 or TRBV6-3, the J gene TRBJ1-5, with D tentatively TRBD1 (6 bases). V was pared by 2 bases and J by 5 bases, with 16 bases between. The CDR3 runs to 16 residues. Germline CDR1 is MNHEY and CDR2 is SVGEGT. The CDR3 protein is CASSYMLQGFYQPQHF. DNA of the CDR3: TGTGCCAGCAGTTACATGTTACAGGGTTTCTATCAGCCCCAGCATTTT.

This sequence joins TRBV6-4 and TRBJ1-5; TRBD1 matches at 8 bases. Per germline, CDR1 MRHNA and CDR2 SNTAGT. This CDR3 comprises 15 residues. The V segment lost 6 bases and the J segment 0 bases; nucleotides outside the gene matches: 4. CDR3 DNA sequence: TGTGCCAGCAGCCAGGGGGCAAATAGCAATCAGCCCCAGCATTTT. Amino acids: CASSQGANSNQPQHF.